The entry that follows covers one TCR beta chain sequence. Its antigen is still unknown. This sample also contains other DNA sequences that code for the same CDR3. The data derive from a study of cytomegalovirus exposure and HLA in healthy donors. At the level of the study: In terms of ancestry, the Caucasian-associated cluster contained around four fifths of the roughly 400 genotyped donors. Findings of the study overall: In a later analysis, TCR beta V- and J-gene trimming was associated with a missense DCLRE1C variant.

There were likely unrecorded immune exposures, though donors were nominally healthy when sampled. The ends were cut back, 1 base at V and 4 bases at J, with 6 bases in the middle. The CDR3 is 12 amino acids. Germline V gene sequence: CDR1 SQVTM, CDR2 ANQGSEA. 13 Jbeta primers and 60 Vbeta primers were used for the PCR. Method: immunoSEQ multiplex PCR; TCRdb's copy keeps in-frame clones and lacks some. The table counts about 48,000 clones; 5.5% to 6.5% lies in the top ten. The rearrangement uses TRBV29-1 and TRBJ2-3; TRBD2 is a possible D gene (6 bases). Sequenced input: PBMCs. The sequence came from a male donor in good health and CMV-seropositive. CDR3 coding DNA: TGCAGCGTTGAAGCGGGGGCAGATACGCAGTATTTT. Residues: CSVEAGADTQYF.